This note documents a single T cell receptor (beta chain) sequence. Antigen: not known. Molecules of cDNA were individually given unique molecular identifiers that were attached to them. TCRdb reanalysed the 5' RACE reads using MiXCR and keeps one entry per CDR3 protein. The sample lists about 45,000 distinct CDR3 sequences, 11% seen once, with around a fifth in the top ten. The data belong to a study of early T cells in non-severe SARS-CoV-2 infection. Study details: Unpaired chains resulted from sequencing bulk RNA of unsorted whole blood. Study-wide points: Anti-spike CD8 responses were favored in VDJdb matching, and private and CD4 specificities were missed.

V was pared by 7 bases and J by 5 bases, with 11 bases between. CDR3 size: 12 residues. Germline CDR1 and CDR2: SQVTM and ANQGSEA. The chain is built from TRBV29-1 and TRBJ2-2; D perhaps matches TRBD1 (5 bases). Sequenced material: whole blood. The origin of this receptor is an adult who was a healthcare worker with PCR-confirmed SARS-CoV-2 infection or an uninfected control (not recorded which). The CDR3 region is CSAGHLTGELFF. Here the CDR3 DNA reads TGCAGCGCCGGACACCTTACCGGGGAGCTGTTTTTT.